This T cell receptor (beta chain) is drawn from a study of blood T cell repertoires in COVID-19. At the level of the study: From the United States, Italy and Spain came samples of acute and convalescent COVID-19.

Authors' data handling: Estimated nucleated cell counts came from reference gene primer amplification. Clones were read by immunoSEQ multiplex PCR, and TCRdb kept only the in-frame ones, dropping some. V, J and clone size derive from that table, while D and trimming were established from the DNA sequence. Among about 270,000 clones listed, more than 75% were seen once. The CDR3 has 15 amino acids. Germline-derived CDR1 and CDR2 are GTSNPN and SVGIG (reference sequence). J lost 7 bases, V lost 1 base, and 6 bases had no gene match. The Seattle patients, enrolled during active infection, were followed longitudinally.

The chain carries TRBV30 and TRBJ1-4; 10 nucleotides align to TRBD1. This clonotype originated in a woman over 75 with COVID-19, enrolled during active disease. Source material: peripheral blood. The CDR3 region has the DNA TGTGCCTGGAGTGCGACAGGGGGCCAGCTTGAAAAACTGTTTTTT. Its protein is CAWSATGGQLEKLFF.